The 28 T cell receptor beta chains below were found in one sample sequenced in a study of human T cells and chemical hapten exposure. Time point given: pre-sensitization, week 0. Stated treatment: therapeutic diphenylcyclopropenone sensitization with weekly scalp DPC. TCRdb reprocessed the RACE reads via MiXCR and lists one record per CDR3 protein. Among about 300,000 distinct CDR3 sequences listed, around 5.5% were seen once. Sequencing used whole blood, obtained in connection with sensitization to the hapten diphenylcyclopropenone (DPC). The receptors shown here come from a woman aged 18-29 years with alopecia areata. Some clones in this sample may be carry-over from other donors' samples.

J is TRBJ2-1 and V is TRBV5-4; weak D call: TRBD1 (6 bases). The V gene's germline CDR1 is SGHNT and CDR2 YYREEE (reference sequence). V was pared by 6 bases and J by 2 bases, with 21 bases between. This CDR3 has 17 residues. The CDR3 protein is CASNKPTGKSTYNEQFF. CDR3 DNA sequence: TGTGCCAGCAACAAACCCACAGGGAAAAGCACCTACAATGAGCAGTTCTTC.

V usage is TRBV12-3 or TRBV12-4 and J usage is TRBJ2-5; weak D call: TRBD2 (6 bases). This CDR3 region has 13 residues. Trimming removed 7 bases at V and 3 bases at J, with 12 bases between. Written as DNA, the CDR3 is TGTGCCAGCAACCGGGGGTCGAAAGAGACCCAGTACTTC. Its translation: CASNRGSKETQYF.

In its sample, this clonotype was seen a few times. The V call is TRBV5-4, the J call TRBJ1-1; tentatively, D is TRBD1 (5 bases). Germline V CDR1 and CDR2: SGHNT, YYREEE (reference sequence). V was trimmed by 3 bases and J by 4 bases, leaving 10 bases between them. The CDR3 runs 13 residues. CDR3 loop: CASSSVGVTEAFF. The CDR3 nucleotides read TGTGCCAGCAGCTCAGTGGGGGTCACTGAAGCTTTCTTT.

The chain couples TRBV5-4 to TRBJ2-3; TRBD2 might be the D (6 bases). There are 16 residues in the CDR3. V was clipped by 4 bases and J by 2 bases, with 17 bases between them. Germline V lookup: CDR1 SGHNT, CDR2 YYREEE (reference sequence). CDR3: CASSHRTTFLTDTQYF. CDR3 sequence (DNA): TGTGCCAGCAGCCACCGGACTACCTTTCTCACAGATACGCAGTATTTT.

This rearrangement joins TRBV9 to TRBJ2-6; 11 nucleotides match TRBD1. The CDR3 has 18 residues. J gave up 1 base and V 0 bases, and 3 bases lay outside the gene matches. Germline V gene sequence: CDR1 SGDLS, CDR2 YYNGEE. CDR3 sequence: CASSVGRDRGSGANVLTF. Here the CDR3 DNA reads TGTGCCAGCAGCGTAGGACGGGACAGGGGGTCTGGGGCCAACGTCCTGACTTTC.

This clonotype was recorded many times. The rearrangement uses TRBV6-1 and TRBJ2-5; 12 bases map to TRBD2. V lost 6 bases, J lost 2 bases, and 4 bases stayed unmatched. This CDR3 contains 15 residues. Germline values: CDR1 MNHNS, CDR2 SASEGT. The CDR3 reads CASSETSGGQETQYF. DNA for the CDR3: TGTGCCAGCAGCGAGACTAGCGGGGGACAAGAGACCCAGTACTTC.

DNA of the CDR3: TGTGCCAGCAGTTACTCAATGACAGTGGGGTATGGCCAGCCCCAGCATTTT. Translation gives CASSYSMTVGYGQPQHF. This rearrangement joins TRBV6-2 or TRBV6-3 to TRBJ1-5, with a weak D call TRBD1 (5 bases). Germline values: CDR1 MNHEY, CDR2 SVGEGT. The CDR3 has 17 amino acids. V was shortened by 0 bases and J by 7 bases, with 19 bases between the two germline ends.

V is TRBV7-3 and J is TRBJ2-7, with 7 bases lining up with TRBD1. The length of the CDR3 is 14 residues. The V gene end was trimmed by 6 bases and the J gene end by 6 bases; junction bases not matched to a gene: 11. Germline V CDR1 and CDR2: SGHTA, FQGTGA. The CDR3 DNA reads as TGTGCCAGCAGAGGACCAGACAGGGCTGGCGAGCAGTACTTC. Translated, it gives CASRGPDRAGEQYF.

This clonotype has at least ten counts. For the CDR3, the DNA is TGTGCCAGCAGTGAAGGACCGAGCGGGGGCCCCTACAATGAGCAGTTCTTC. Protein product: CASSEGPSGGPYNEQFF. The chain carries TRBV6-1 and TRBJ2-1, with 8 bases fitting TRBD2. The germline V gene encodes CDR1 MNHNS and CDR2 SASEGT. This CDR3 is 17 amino acids long. The V segment lost 1 base and the J segment 2 bases; nucleotides outside the gene matches: 7.

The chain couples TRBV7-2 to TRBJ2-7; TRBD2 agrees at 9 bases. CDR3 length: 15 residues. V lost 3 bases to trimming and J lost 0 bases; unmatched junction nucleotides: 3. Germline CDR1 is SGHTA and CDR2 is FQGNSA. The CDR3 nucleotides are TGTGCCAGCAGCTTCAGCGGGGGGACCTCCTACGAGCAGTACTTC. Residues: CASSFSGGTSYEQYF.

The genes are TRBV20-1 and TRBJ2-1; 9 nucleotides align to TRBD2. Germline CDR1 is DFQATT and CDR2 is SNEGSKA (reference sequence). CDR3 length: 15 residues. V lost 1 base, J lost 7 bases, and 8 bases stayed unmatched. CDR3 bases: TGCAGTGCTAGAGGAGGCGTAGCGGGGGAGAATGAGCAGTTCTTC. Its translation is CSARGGVAGENEQFF.

This clonotype was counted many times. The V and J genes are TRBV7-3 and TRBJ2-7; no clear D. The CDR3 extends over 13 amino acids. Trimming left V 3 bases short and J 7 bases short, with 13 bases between. The V gene's germline CDR1 is SGHTA and CDR2 FQGTGA. The CDR3 nucleotides read TGTGCCAGCAGCTTTACTACCGCTGGGGAGCAGTACTTC. It yields the protein CASSFTTAGEQYF.

This clonotype was found many times. The V gene is TRBV3-1, the J gene TRBJ1-2; D gene uncertain. Trimming removed 0 bases from V and 2 bases from J, with 7 bases in between. Germline V CDR1 and CDR2: LGHDT, YNNKEL (reference sequence). This CDR3 is built from 14 residues. CDR3 amino acids: CASSQDHSNYGYTF. The CDR3 coding sequence is TGTGCCAGCAGCCAAGATCACTCAAACTATGGCTACACCTTC.

This chain connects TRBV12-3 or TRBV12-4 to TRBJ1-2; 8 bases agree with TRBD1. V was pared by 3 bases and J by 4 bases, with 4 bases of the junction left unmatched. The CDR3 extends over 14 amino acids. Here the CDR3 DNA reads TGTGCCAGCAGTTTTTCAGGGGGCGTCTATGGCTACACCTTC. Translating gives CASSFSGGVYGYTF.

CDR3 residues: CASSVTGQGRSGNTEAFF. The CDR3 DNA reads TGTGCCAGCAGCGTAACGGGACAGGGGCGCTCGGGGAACACTGAAGCTTTCTTT. The V and J genes are TRBV9 and TRBJ1-1; 10 bases are a match to TRBD1. With V trimmed by 1 base and J by 1 base, 10 bases remained unmatched. Germline values: CDR1 SGDLS, CDR2 YYNGEE. The CDR3 extends over 18 amino acids.

This clonotype was counted a few times. The chain employs TRBV4-3 and TRBJ1-2; tentative D call: TRBD1 (5 bases). The germline V gene encodes CDR1 LGHNA and CDR2 YSLEER. This CDR3 is 15 amino acids long. The ends were cut back, 3 bases at V and 9 bases at J, with 20 bases in the middle. The CDR3 spells CASSHPLSGVVSYTF. DNA of the CDR3: TGCGCCAGCAGCCATCCCTTATCGGGGGTCGTGAGCTACACCTTC.

This clonotype was counted between two and nine times. The chain uses TRBV15 and TRBJ2-5; 9 positions match TRBD1. V was clipped by 1 base and J by 5 bases; unmatched bases: 8. The CDR3 totals 16 residues. The germline gives CDR1 LNHNV, CDR2 YYDKDF (reference sequence). Here the CDR3 reads CATSRGLGTGKETQYF. The CDR3 nucleotides are TGTGCCACCAGCAGAGGGCTAGGGACAGGGAAGGAGACCCAGTACTTC.

The table lists this clonotype with a few counts. This chain connects TRBV9 to TRBJ1-4; the D is unclear. This CDR3 is 15 amino acids long. Trimming took off 0 bases at V and 2 bases at J, with 8 bases between the two ends. The germline gives CDR1 SGDLS, CDR2 YYNGEE. Written as DNA, the CDR3 is TGTGCCAGCAGCGTAGCTACAGCTACTAATGAAAAACTGTTTTTT. This codes for CASSVATATNEKLFF.

The chain joins TRBV28 to TRBJ1-2; D might be TRBD1 (6 bases). The CDR3 runs to 13 residues. Trimming left V 3 bases short and J 8 bases short, with 13 bases between. The germline CDR1 and CDR2 sequences are MDHEN and SYDVKM. The CDR3 DNA follows: TGTGCCAGCAGTTTTACAGGGTTCGGGGGCTACACCTTC. It is translated as CASSFTGFGGYTF.

The chain employs TRBV6-1 and TRBJ1-6; D is perhaps TRBD1 (6 bases). V was shortened by 3 bases and J by 10 bases, with 16 bases between the two germline ends. CDR1 is MNHNS and CDR2 is SASEGT in the germline V gene. This CDR3 contains 15 residues. In DNA, the CDR3 is TGTGCCAGCAGTGACTTCCAAGGACAGAGCTCACCCCTCCACTTT. This sequence encodes CASSDFQGQSSPLHF.

This rearrangement joins TRBV6-2 or TRBV6-3 to TRBJ2-3; 11 bases agree with TRBD1. CDR1 and CDR2 from the germline V gene are MNHEY and SVGEGT. Unmatched junction bases numbered 7, after V lost 5 bases and J lost 6 bases. This CDR3 spans 15 amino acids. CDR3 bases: TGTGCCAGCAGTCGGACAGGGGGCGCTTCGGATACGCAGTATTTT. It encodes CASSRTGGASDTQYF.

There are many counts of this clonotype. The V call is TRBV6-2 or TRBV6-3, the J call TRBJ2-3; weak D call: TRBD2 (6 bases). Germline V lookup: CDR1 MNHEY, CDR2 SVGEGT. With 7 bases removed from V and 4 bases from J, the gap between germline ends came to 15 bases. The CDR3 spans 14 residues. The CDR3 DNA is TGTGCCAGCACGCCACTGGGGGGAGCAGATACGCAGTATTTT. Translating it yields CASTPLGGADTQYF.

The chain couples TRBV2 to TRBJ2-3; 11 nucleotides align to TRBD2. CDR1 is SNHLY, CDR2 FYNNEI, per germline. V lost 7 bases, J lost 0 bases, and 6 bases stayed unmatched. The CDR3 runs to 16 residues. CDR3 nucleotide sequence: TGTGCCAGCAATCGACTAGCGGGGCCGAGCACAGATACGCAGTATTTT. Translated: CASNRLAGPSTDTQYF.

This rearrangement joins TRBV7-9 to TRBJ1-1, with D unresolved. The CDR3 is 14 amino acids. Trimming left V 7 bases short and J 2 bases short, with 14 bases between. In germline, CDR1 is SEHNR, CDR2 FQNEAQ (reference sequence). The CDR3 is CASTSERTNTEAFF. For the CDR3, the DNA is TGTGCCAGCACCTCCGAACGAACTAACACTGAAGCTTTCTTT.

This clonotype came up many times. This chain uses TRBV2 with TRBJ2-2, with D unresolved. V was trimmed by 2 bases and J by 2 bases, leaving 12 bases between them. CDR1 and CDR2 from the germline V gene are SNHLY and FYNNEI. This CDR3 comprises 16 residues. CDR3 nucleotide sequence: TGTGCCAGCAGTGAACTCACCCCCCGAAACACCGGGGAGCTGTTTTTT. Encoded protein: CASSELTPRNTGELFF.

This clonotype was counted between two and nine times. This chain links TRBV20-1 with TRBJ2-1; D is unresolved. Germline V gives CDR1 DFQATT, CDR2 SNEGSKA (reference sequence). Trimming cost V 0 bases and J 6 bases, with 0 bases left between them. The CDR3 extends over 10 amino acids. The CDR3 DNA sequence: TGCAGTGCTAGAGACAATGAGCAGTTCTTC. Translation: CSARDNEQFF.

J is TRBJ2-3 and V is TRBV6-1, with D perhaps given as TRBD1 or TRBD2 (5 bases each). V lost 6 bases and J lost 5, with 21 bases in between. The CDR3 has 16 amino acids. Per the germline V gene, CDR1 is MNHNS and CDR2 is SASEGT. For the CDR3, the DNA is TGTGCCAGCAGGCTAGGGGACGCGACTTGGGGAGATACGCAGTATTTT. Protein: CASRLGDATWGDTQYF.

Ten or more counts support this clonotype. The rearrangement links TRBV4-2 to TRBJ1-4; the D gene is possibly TRBD1 (5 bases). CDR3 length equals 15 residues. Trimming stripped 1 base from V and 4 bases from J, with 10 bases between. CDR1 and CDR2 (germline): LGHNA, YNFKEQ. The CDR3 sequence is CASSQVAGLNEKLFF. Written as DNA, the CDR3 is TGTGCCAGCAGCCAAGTAGCAGGGCTTAATGAAAAACTGTTTTTT.